This T cell receptor beta chain was captured by sequencing in a study of CD8 T cells in ankylosing spondylitis. Study results and limitations: Reactive arthritis synovial fluid and blood were previously reported to contain some motif variants. Clones tied to disease were said to be significantly enriched in matched ankylosing spondylitis synovial fluid. As for the disease-linked clones, they showed a CD8+ phenotype and occurred at relatively low frequencies in peripheral blood.

In making TCR beta libraries, quantitative 5'-RACE with molecular barcodes was used. TCRdb used MiXCR to reprocess the 5' RACE reads, holding one entry per CDR3 protein. The sample records fewer than 250,000 distinct CDR3 sequences, more than 25% being singletons. Comments on this clonotype: The antigen remains unidentified.

The sequence derives from a male donor with ankylosing spondylitis or in good health (not recorded which). The sample comprised blood, either unsorted or a sorted T cell fraction (not recorded which).

The CDR3 DNA follows: TGTGCCAGCAGCCAGGGGACGGGCGGGGAGCTGTTTTTT. Its translation is CASSQGTGGELFF. The genes are TRBV9 and TRBJ2-2, with D maybe TRBD1 (6 bases). Germline CDR1 reads SGDLS; CDR2 reads YYNGEE. The germline V and J ends were trimmed by 4 bases and 7 bases, with 11 bases remaining between them. The CDR3 is 13 amino acids.